The sequence of this TCR beta chain was determined in a study of blood T cell repertoires in COVID-19. Study in general: Researchers got acute and convalescent COVID-19 samples from the United States, Italy and Spain. PBMCs, B-cell-depleted T cells, or T cells were the source of the cDNA or gDNA that made up the material.

Original handling: Estimated nucleated cell counts came from reference gene primer amplification. Assay: immunoSEQ multiplex PCR; the TCRdb copy retains only in-frame clones and omits some. That table furnishes V, J and clone size, whereas the DNA furnished D and trimming. Among approximately 100,000 clones listed, about 84% were seen once. V was clipped by 1 base and J by 2 bases, with 11 bases between them. Looked up from germline, CDR1 is SGHNT and CDR2 is YENEEA. This CDR3 is built from 15 residues. The rearrangement joins TRBV11-3 to TRBJ1-2; D is unresolved. What was sequenced was peripheral blood. This receptor was identified in a woman over 75 with acute or convalescent COVID-19. The CDR3 coding sequence is TGTGCCAGCAGCTTAGGAGGAAGGGAGAACTATGGCTACACCTTC. Translated, it gives CASSLGGRENYGYTF.